These 9 T cell receptor beta chains were all obtained from the same sample, sequenced in a study of CD8+ T cells in alopecia areata. The authors extracted RNA and reverse transcribed it into cDNA as the sequencing template. The assay was immunoSEQ multiplex PCR, and TCRdb's table has in-frame clones only and misses some. The sample records 150,000 to 200,000 clones, approximately 61% being singletons. Described treatment: oral pan-JAK inhibitor, 5-10 mg twice daily. The sample consisted of CD4+ T cells sorted from blood, taken at week 24, from a patient treated with tofacitinib. The origin of the receptors is a human donor with alopecia areata.

The chain couples TRBV25-1 to TRBJ1-5; a weak D match, TRBD1 (6 bases). Germline V CDR1 and CDR2: MGHDK, SYGVNS. The CDR3 totals 16 residues. V lost 3 bases and J lost 0, with 12 bases in between. The CDR3 sequence is CASSEATGFSNQPQHF. DNA for the CDR3: TGTGCCAGCAGTGAGGCTACAGGGTTTAGCAATCAGCCCCAGCATTTT.

This sequence joins TRBV30 and TRBJ2-3; D remains ambiguous. Germline assignment: CDR1 GTSNPN and CDR2 SVGIG (reference sequence). The CDR3 sequence is 14 residues long. The germline V and J ends were trimmed by 4 bases and 2 bases, with 13 bases remaining between them. The CDR3 region has the DNA TGTGCCTGGAATCGGATAACCCCCACAGATACGCAGTATTTT. It yields the protein CAWNRITPTDTQYF.

The chain uses TRBV4-3 and TRBJ2-2; D is ambiguous. Trimming stripped 1 base from V and 1 base from J, with 10 bases between. The germline V gene encodes CDR1 LGHNA and CDR2 YSLEER. CDR3 length: 16 residues. The CDR3 protein is CASSQVSTRNTGELFF. For the CDR3, the DNA is TGCGCCAGCAGCCAAGTGAGCACAAGGAACACCGGGGAGCTGTTTTTT.

There are a few counts of this clone. V gene TRBV5-1 combines with J gene TRBJ2-5; D possibly corresponds to TRBD2 (6 bases). V lost 4 bases to trimming and J lost 1 base, with 8 bases between them. Per the germline V gene, CDR1 is SGHRS and CDR2 is YFSETQ. This CDR3 is built from 13 residues. The DNA of the CDR3 is TGCGCCAGCAGCCTGGGACTCCAAGAGACCCAGTACTTC. This codes for CASSLGLQETQYF.

This clone was found a few times. The V gene is TRBV7-8, the J gene TRBJ1-1; D is unclear. V lost 5 bases and J 1 base, leaving 17 bases between the germline ends. Germline lookup yields CDR1 SGHVS and CDR2 FQNEAQ. The CDR3 has 16 amino acids. The CDR3 coding sequence is TGTGCCAGCAGCCACGACCCGGGTTGGGGGAACACTGAAGCTTTCTTT. Translation: CASSHDPGWGNTEAFF.

This clone has more than one count but fewer than ten. This sequence joins TRBV5-1 and TRBJ2-1; 7 bases fit TRBD2. CDR3 length: 15 residues. The germline CDR1 and CDR2 sequences are SGHRS and YFSETQ. With V trimmed by 1 base and J by 9 bases, 10 bases remained unmatched. CDR3 protein: CASSLRLAALAEQFF. CDR3 nucleotides: TGCGCCAGCAGCTTGAGACTAGCTGCGTTGGCTGAGCAGTTCTTC.

The rearrangement uses TRBV7-2 and TRBJ1-5; D gene ambiguous. V was cut by 6 bases and J by 0 bases, with 9 bases left in between. The CDR3 is 14 amino acids. The germline gives CDR1 SGHTA, CDR2 FQGNSA. The CDR3 sequence is CASSSEISNQPQHF. In DNA, the CDR3 is TGTGCCAGCAGTTCCGAGATTAGCAATCAGCCCCAGCATTTT. The variable domain in full, completed from reference TRBV7-2 and TRBJ1-5, reads GAGVSQSPSNKVTEKGKDVELRCDPISGHTALYWYRQSLGQGLEFLIYFQGNSAPDKSGLPSDRFSAERTGGSVSTLTIQRTQQEDSAVYLCASSSEISNQPQHFGDGTRLSIL.

This chain uses TRBV5-1 with TRBJ2-2, with TRBD1 identical over 10 bases. This CDR3 region has 16 residues. V lost 3 bases to trimming and J lost 6 bases; unmatched junction nucleotides: 8. Germline CDR1 SGHRS, CDR2 YFSETQ. CDR3 in amino acids: CASSWTRDRGSGELFF. The CDR3 bases are TGCGCCAGCAGCTGGACGAGGGACAGGGGTTCCGGGGAGCTGTTTTTT.

This clone appeared once. V is TRBV29-1 and J is TRBJ1-1; D uncertain. Germline V CDR1 and CDR2: SQVTM, ANQGSEA. This CDR3 has 13 residues. Trimming took off 4 bases at V and 0 bases at J, with 9 bases between the two ends. The CDR3 region is CSVVVPLNTEAFF. The CDR3 DNA sequence: TGCAGCGTTGTGGTACCGCTGAACACTGAAGCTTTCTTT.